Listed here is a single T cell receptor (beta chain). The CDR3 totals 12 residues. Germline V gene sequence: CDR1 LGHDT, CDR2 YNNKEL (reference sequence). V gave up 4 bases and J gave up 8 bases, with 11 bases separating them. The data are from a study of blood T cell repertoires in COVID-19. The data were produced by immunoSEQ multiplex PCR, yet TCRdb's version contains in-frame clones alone and is incomplete. Among roughly 220,000 clones listed, 75% to 85% were seen once. The V gene is TRBV3-1 (or the pseudogene TRBV3-2), the J gene TRBJ1-1; D might be TRBD1 (6 bases). The sequence was obtained from a woman of 80 years or more with COVID-19, enrolled during active disease. The source material was peripheral blood. This CDR3 is CASSLGGGEAFF. CDR3 nucleotides: TGTGCCAGCAGCCTGGGTGGGGGCGAAGCTTTCTTT.